One and the same sample provided the 15 T cell receptor beta chains below, sequenced in a study of T cell repertoires in cytomegalovirus infection. TCRdb re-called the reads through MiXCR, storing one row per CDR3 protein. The sample shows approximately 770,000 distinct CDR3 sequences, about 27% of them seen only once. No antigens are known for them. The source was cultured CD8+ T cells from PBMCs, collected from culture after CMV antigen stimulation. These receptors were obtained from a human donor in good health (CMV status not recorded). Some clones in this sample may be carry-over from other donors' samples.

This clonotype was counted ten times or more. CDR3 protein: CASSLGTAYEQYV. The CDR3, as DNA: TGTGCCAGCAGCCTCGGGACAGCTTACGAGCAGTACGTC. V usage is TRBV11-2 and J usage is TRBJ2-7, with 7 bases matching TRBD1. The length of the CDR3 is 13 residues. V lost 5 bases to trimming and J lost 4 bases; unmatched junction nucleotides: 5. Germline V gene data show CDR1 as SGHAT and CDR2 as FQNNGV.

This chain links TRBV7-9 with TRBJ2-7, with no clear D. V shed 6 bases and J shed 5 bases, with 14 bases lying between them. CDR1 is SEHNR, CDR2 FQNEAQ, per germline (reference sequence). The CDR3 has 13 amino acids. In nucleotides, the CDR3 is TGTGCCAGCAGAGACCCAACCCTTCACGAGCAGTACTTC. This translates into CASRDPTLHEQYF.

This clonotype has only a few counts. V usage is TRBV6-6 and J usage is TRBJ1-2; 8 bases align to TRBD1. Trimming at V came to 6 bases and at J to 5 bases, leaving 5 bases not matched to a gene. The CDR3 runs to 13 residues. Germline CDR1 MNHNY, CDR2 SVGAGI (reference sequence). CDR3 in amino acids: CASSTDRGYGYTF. The CDR3 DNA follows: TGTGCCAGCAGCACCGACAGGGGTTATGGCTACACCTTC.

The table lists this clonotype with many counts. This chain connects TRBV7-6 to TRBJ2-3; no reliable D call. CDR1 and CDR2 (germline): SGHVS, FNYEAQ. The CDR3 totals 15 residues. Trimming took 4 bases from V and 1 from J, leaving 12 bases between them. CDR3 loop: CASSSLEQGTDTQYF. CDR3 coding DNA: TGTGCCAGCAGCTCTCTAGAGCAGGGCACAGATACGCAGTATTTT.

V is TRBV5-1 and J is TRBJ2-1; possibly TRBD1 or TRBD2 for D (6 bases each). The germline V and J ends were trimmed by 0 bases and 7 bases, with 17 bases remaining between them. From germline, CDR1 is SGHRS and CDR2 YFSETQ. The CDR3 spans 16 residues. The CDR3 region has the DNA TGCGCCAGCAGCTTGGCTGGCTGGGGGGCATTGAATGAGCAGTTCTTC. It yields the protein CASSLAGWGALNEQFF. Complete variable domain (other parts from reference TRBV5-1 and TRBJ2-1): KAGVTQTPRYLIKTRGQQVTLSCSPISGHRSVSWYQQTPGQGLQFLFEYFSETQRNKGNFPGRFSGRQFSNSRSEMNVSTLELGDSALYLCASSLAGWGALNEQFFGPGTRLTVL.

This clonotype has just one count. The rearrangement links TRBV6-1 to TRBJ2-1, with D perhaps given as TRBD1 or TRBD2 (6 bases each). The CDR3 is 15 amino acids. Between the trimmed V and J ends, which lost 2 bases and 8 bases, there was a span of 16 bases. Germline V gene sequence: CDR1 MNHNS, CDR2 SASEGT. CDR3 DNA: TGTGCCAGCAGTGAAAATGGGGGGCGACTTCATGAGCAGTTCTTC. It encodes CASSENGGRLHEQFF.

This clonotype has only a few counts. This chain links TRBV4-2 with TRBJ2-1; 8 bases are shared with TRBD2. Germline CDR1 and CDR2: LGHNA and YNFKEQ. With 4 bases clipped from V and 6 bases from J, the junction kept 8 bases outside the gene matches. This CDR3 has 15 residues. In DNA form, the CDR3 reads TGTGCCAGCAGCCGAGGACTAGCCGCCATCAATGAGCAGTTCTTC. Translating it yields CASSRGLAAINEQFF.

The table lists this clonotype with a few counts. The chain joins TRBV24-1 to TRBJ2-3, with 7 bases aligning to TRBD1. V dropped 4 bases and J dropped 1; count of bases not matched to a gene: 13. Germline loops: CDR1 KGHDR, CDR2 SFDVKD. This CDR3 region has 18 residues. CDR3 protein: CATSDALYGQGGTDTQYF. The CDR3 bases are TGTGCCACCAGTGACGCTCTCTATGGGCAGGGGGGCACAGATACGCAGTATTTT.

This clonotype was recorded at least ten times. The V and J genes are TRBV6-1 and TRBJ1-3; 8 nucleotides agree with TRBD1. CDR1 and CDR2 (germline): MNHNS, SASEGT. The J segment lost 2 bases and the V segment lost 5 bases, leaving 5 bases of the junction unmatched. The CDR3 runs 15 residues. CDR3 in amino acids: CASSSLDRAGNTIYF. Here the CDR3 DNA reads TGTGCCAGCAGTTCCTTGGACAGGGCTGGAAACACCATATATTTT.

This clonotype was seen a few times. This sequence joins TRBV19 and TRBJ2-2; maybe TRBD1 (5 bases). Per the germline V gene, CDR1 is LNHDA and CDR2 is SQIVND (reference sequence). The CDR3 runs 16 residues. Trimming removed 0 bases from V and 4 bases from J, with 12 bases in between. In DNA form, the CDR3 reads TGTGCCAGTAGTATAGATCGGCAGGGAAGCACCGGGGAGCTGTTTTTT. Translation gives CASSIDRQGSTGELFF.

The chain is built from TRBV7-9 and TRBJ2-1, with a weak D call TRBD2 (5 bases). The CDR3 totals 16 residues. Trimming shortened V by 1 base and J by 0 bases, and 10 bases separated the two germline ends. The V gene's germline CDR1 is SEHNR and CDR2 FQNEAQ (reference sequence). CDR3 residues: CASSLVQGSSYNEQFF. CDR3 DNA: TGTGCCAGCAGCTTAGTTCAAGGGAGCTCCTACAATGAGCAGTTCTTC. Looking up the rest from reference TRBV7-9 and TRBJ2-1 gives the full variable domain: DTGVSQNPRHKITKRGQNVTFRCDPISEHNRLYWYRQTLGQGPEFLTYFQNEAQLEKSRLLSDRFSAERPKGSFSTLEIQRTEQGDSAMYLCASSLVQGSSYNEQFFGPGTRLTVL.

A few counts support this clonotype. The gene calls are TRBV9 and TRBJ2-2, with D maybe TRBD2 (6 bases). This CDR3 has 15 residues. Germline values: CDR1 SGDLS, CDR2 YYNGEE. Trimming shortened V by 2 bases and J by 0 bases, and 8 bases separated the two germline ends. CDR3: CASSVRGPNTGELFF. The CDR3 region has the DNA TGTGCCAGCAGCGTGCGGGGCCCGAACACCGGGGAGCTGTTTTTT.

This clonotype turned up a few times. The CDR3 sequence is CASTPTGASYNEQFF. The CDR3 DNA is TGTGCCAGCACTCCTACAGGGGCCTCCTACAATGAGCAGTTCTTC. The chain has TRBV12-3 or TRBV12-4 and TRBJ2-1; TRBD1 aligns across 7 bases. V trimming: 7 bases; J trimming: 0 bases; junction bases outside the gene matches: 6. This CDR3 comprises 15 residues.

This clonotype was seen once. The chain has TRBV4-1 and TRBJ1-1, with TRBD1 matching 7 bases. CDR1 is MGHRA and CDR2 is YSYEKL in the germline V gene. There are 12 residues in the CDR3. V lost 3 bases to trimming and J lost 8 bases; unmatched junction nucleotides: 3. The CDR3: CASSQTGYEAFF. The CDR3, as DNA: TGCGCCAGCAGCCAGACAGGGTACGAAGCTTTCTTT.

The genes are TRBV6-2 or TRBV6-3 and TRBJ2-1; D is unclear. The germline V and J ends were trimmed by 0 bases and 2 bases, with 5 bases remaining between them. The CDR3 contains 14 residues. Germline V CDR1 and CDR2: MNHEY, SVGEGT. CDR3 bases: TGTGCCAGCAGTTACTCGATGGCCTACAATGAGCAGTTCTTC. Translating gives CASSYSMAYNEQFF.